One sample yielded the 20 T cell receptor beta chains listed below, sequenced in a study of regulatory T cells in long-lasting Graves disease. Construction of TCR beta libraries relied on iRepertoire HTBI primers and on Arm-PCR targeting CDR3 regions. One entry per CDR3 protein, called by TCRdb with MiXCR from the multiplex PCR reads. This repertoire shows about 370,000 distinct CDR3 sequences, around a sixth found once; its top ten account for roughly 20%. The time point is: newly diagnosed GD, antithyroid drugs for less than 3 months. Scientists built the TCR library using RNA that was extracted from PBMCs. Sequencing was performed on peripheral blood mononuclear cells (PBMCs), taken at new diagnosis, from a patient treated with antithyroid drugs. The source of these receptors is a female donor with Graves disease.

The chain employs TRBV19 and TRBJ1-4; 8 bases are shared with TRBD1. V gave up 5 bases and J gave up 8 bases; unmatched junction bases: 16. The CDR3 covers 17 residues. Looked up from germline, CDR1 is LNHDA and CDR2 is SQIVND (reference sequence). CDR3: CASSVLYTTGDGEKLFF. The CDR3 DNA follows: TGTGCCAGTAGTGTCCTCTACACGACAGGGGACGGAGAAAAACTGTTTTTT.

In this sample, this clonotype turned up many times. The rearrangement links TRBV6-1 to TRBJ2-1, with 10 bases matching TRBD2. The germline V gene encodes CDR1 MNHNS and CDR2 SASEGT. The CDR3 sequence is 16 residues long. V lost 7 bases and J lost 7; bases outside the gene matches: 13. The CDR3 region is CASTSGGLAGANEQFF. CDR3 in DNA: TGTGCCAGCACTTCCGGAGGGCTAGCGGGAGCTAATGAGCAGTTCTTC.

J is TRBJ1-2 and V is TRBV4-1; D is unclear. The germline gives CDR1 MGHRA, CDR2 YSYEKL. The CDR3 is made up of 16 amino acids. V was cut by 0 bases and J by 2 bases, with 13 bases left in between. CDR3: CASSQDSEGWNYGYTF. The CDR3, as DNA: TGCGCCAGCAGCCAAGATTCGGAGGGATGGAACTATGGCTACACCTTC.

This clonotype was detected many times. This rearrangement joins TRBV16 to TRBJ2-3, with 7 bases matching TRBD1. CDR1 and CDR2 (germline): KGHSY, FQNENV. J was trimmed by 4 bases and V by 2 bases; bases with no gene match: 9. This CDR3 has 16 amino acids. The CDR3 DNA is TGTGCCAGCAGCCAACCGACAGGGAAGGCGGCAGATACGCAGTATTTT. Translating it yields CASSQPTGKAADTQYF. The full variable domain, rest sourced from reference TRBV16 and TRBJ2-3, is GEEVAQTPKHLVRGEGQKAKLYCAPIKGHSYVFWYQQVLKNEFKFLISFQNENVFDETGMPKERFSAKCLPNSPCSLEIQATKLEDSAVYFCASSQPTGKAADTQYFGPGTRLTVL.

This clonotype has at least ten counts. The chain joins TRBV2 to TRBJ2-7; 9 bases are a match to TRBD2. V lost 5 bases, J lost 7 bases, and 12 bases stayed unmatched. The germline gives CDR1 SNHLY, CDR2 FYNNEI. This CDR3 region has 15 residues. The CDR3 loop reads CASSSSGRGSGEQYF. CDR3 nucleotides: TGTGCCAGCAGTAGTAGCGGGAGAGGGTCGGGGGAGCAGTACTTC.

This clonotype occurred many times. V and J are TRBV3-1 and TRBJ1-1, with D perhaps matching TRBD1 (5 bases). Per the germline V gene, CDR1 is LGHDT and CDR2 is YNNKEL (reference sequence). Trimming took 0 bases from V and 8 from J, leaving 7 bases between them. The CDR3 loop spans 12 amino acids. CDR3 sequence (DNA): TGTGCCAGCAGCCAAGATAGGACAGAAGCTTTCTTT. As protein: CASSQDRTEAFF.

This clonotype has ten or more counts. The chain recombines TRBV30 with TRBJ1-5; 7 bases are shared with TRBD1. V lost 5 bases and J lost 4; bases outside the gene matches: 14. Germline V gives CDR1 GTSNPN, CDR2 SVGIG (reference sequence). The CDR3 is 16 residues long. CDR3: CAWGLGGSEGNQPQHF. CDR3 DNA: TGTGCCTGGGGGCTAGGGGGCAGCGAGGGGAATCAGCCCCAGCATTTT.

This clonotype was counted ten times or more. V gene TRBV11-2 combines with J gene TRBJ2-1; D may be TRBD1 or TRBD2 (6 bases each). V lost 1 base, J lost 2 bases, and 12 bases lay in between. From germline, CDR1 is SGHAT and CDR2 FQNNGV. This CDR3 is built from 16 residues. The CDR3 region is CASSLGGGPAYNEQFF. DNA of the CDR3: TGTGCCAGCAGCTTAGGAGGGGGGCCAGCCTACAATGAGCAGTTCTTC.

The chain has TRBV12-3 or TRBV12-4 and TRBJ2-7, with 10 bases fitting TRBD1. This CDR3 has 14 amino acids. The J segment lost 5 bases and the V segment lost 5 bases, leaving 6 bases of the junction unmatched. This CDR3 reads CASSPGQGIHEQYF. CDR3 nucleotides: TGTGCCAGCAGTCCGGGACAGGGGATCCACGAGCAGTACTTC.

This clonotype has ten or more counts. This chain joins TRBV11-1 and TRBJ2-7, with TRBD1 identical over 8 bases. The germline gives CDR1 SGHAT, CDR2 FQDESV (reference sequence). The CDR3 totals 17 residues. Trimming took 1 base from V and 3 from J; bases not matched to a gene: 11. Here the CDR3 reads CASSLGRLGQAFYEQYF. In DNA, the CDR3 is TGTGCCAGCAGCTTAGGCAGGTTGGGACAGGCCTTCTACGAGCAGTACTTC.

There are many counts of this clonotype. The rearrangement links TRBV2 to TRBJ1-2; 7 nucleotides line up with TRBD1. There are 13 residues in the CDR3. J lost 4 bases, V lost 4 bases, and 3 bases had no gene match. Germline V gene sequence: CDR1 SNHLY, CDR2 FYNNEI. Here the CDR3 DNA reads TGTGCCAGCAGTGTACAGGGGACCTATGGCTACACCTTC. It codes for CASSVQGTYGYTF.

This clonotype was seen more than once but under ten times. One base separates it from a far larger clone, so it is likely a read error. This sequence joins TRBV7-9 and TRBJ2-3; the match to TRBD1 covers 11 bases. The CDR3 spans 15 residues. In germline, CDR1 is SEHNR, CDR2 FQNEAQ (reference sequence). CDR3 region: CASNPLGTGGDTQYF. CDR3 bases: TGCGCCAGCAACCCCCTCGGGACAGGGGGGGATACGCAGTATTTT.

Concerning this clonotype itself: One base away lies a much larger clone, so this may be a sequencing read error. The chain is built from TRBV12-5 and TRBJ1-1; weak D call: TRBD1 (5 bases). V shed 0 bases and J shed 10 bases, with 27 bases lying between them. CDR3 length: 18 amino acids. CDR1 and CDR2 (germline): LGHNT, FRNRAP. CDR3 amino acids: CASGLVTGTETLVGGAFF. The CDR3 nucleotides read TGTGCTAGTGGTTTGGTAACCGGGACTGAAACCCTTGTCGGTGGAGCTTTCTTT.

This clonotype was recorded many times. CDR3 protein: CASSPGLPGGTEAFF. DNA for the CDR3: TGCGCCAGCAGCCCGGGACTCCCGGGCGGCACTGAAGCTTTCTTT. This rearrangement joins TRBV5-1 to TRBJ1-1; D is possibly TRBD1 (5 bases). CDR1 is SGHRS, CDR2 YFSETQ, per germline. V lost 4 bases, J lost 4 bases, and 17 bases lay in between. This CDR3 spans 15 amino acids.

Turning to this clonotype: Being one base from a much bigger clone, this may be a read error. The chain is built from TRBV6-1 and TRBJ1-6; 8 bases map to TRBD1. This CDR3 is 13 amino acids long. Trimming took 6 bases from V and 8 from J; bases not matched to a gene: 3. Germline lookup yields CDR1 MNHNS and CDR2 SASEGT. The CDR3 here is CASSQTGDSPLHF. The CDR3 nucleotides read TGTGCCAGCAGCCAGACAGGGGATTCACCCCTCCACTTT.

This clonotype was observed many times. The gene calls are TRBV20-1 and TRBJ2-7; 9 nucleotides align to TRBD2. With V trimmed by 5 bases and J by 0 bases, 5 bases remained unmatched. CDR3 length equals 14 residues. Germline V gene lookup returns CDR1 DFQATT and CDR2 SNEGSKA (reference sequence). For the CDR3, the DNA is TGCAGTGCTCGCAAGCGGGAGGACTCCTACGAGCAGTACTTC. Translating it yields CSARKREDSYEQYF.

There are many counts of this clonotype. CDR3: CASSQTSYEQFF. For the CDR3, the DNA is TGTGCCAGCAGTCAGACTAGCTATGAGCAGTTCTTC. The chain is built from TRBV6-2 or TRBV6-3 and TRBJ2-1; 7 bases line up with TRBD2. J was trimmed by 8 bases and V by 5 bases; bases with no gene match: 3. CDR1 is MNHEY and CDR2 is SVGEGT in the germline V gene. CDR3 length equals 12 residues.

The J gene is TRBJ1-2, the V gene TRBV7-9; 10 nucleotides match TRBD1. Per germline, CDR1 SEHNR and CDR2 FQNEAQ (reference sequence). V was clipped by 4 bases and J by 4 bases; unmatched bases: 9. This CDR3 has 16 residues. The CDR3 spells CASSSLLTGGIYGYTF. Written as DNA, the CDR3 is TGTGCCAGCAGCTCGCTATTGACAGGGGGCATCTATGGCTACACCTTC.

This clonotype has at least ten counts. This CDR3 reads CASSLTGDPEAFF. The CDR3 region has the DNA TGTGCCAGCAGTTTGACTGGGGACCCTGAAGCTTTCTTT. The chain couples TRBV12-3 or TRBV12-4 to TRBJ1-1, with a tentative D call TRBD1 (5 bases). This CDR3 region has 13 residues. The V end lost 3 bases, the J end lost 6 bases, and 11 bases lay between the germline ends.

Many counts were recorded for this clonotype. The rearrangement joins TRBV19 to TRBJ1-1, with TRBD1 as a possible D gene (6 bases). V was shortened by 3 bases and J by 1 base, with 15 bases between the two germline ends. The CDR3 is made up of 16 amino acids. Looked up from germline, CDR1 is LNHDA and CDR2 is SQIVND (reference sequence). The CDR3 bases are TGTGCCAGTAGTATGCAGGGGTCAAGGGGGAACACTGAAGCTTTCTTT. Translating gives CASSMQGSRGNTEAFF.